A selection of T cell receptor beta chains follows, all from one sample in a study of identical twins. MiXCR, applied by TCRdb to the 5' RACE reads, yields one record per CDR3 protein. The data show about 210,000 distinct CDR3 sequences, with roughly a tenth seen just once and just over 5% held by the top ten. Sequencing input: memory (CD45RO+) T cells sorted from blood. The source of these receptors is a woman aged 18-29 years in good health. CDR3s include the opening cysteine and the closing phenylalanine or tryptophan. D genes are given only for firm matches. Size is omitted from some rows. Given values are once, few, many or a class for expanded clones.

J	V	D	size	CDR3	DNA
TRBJ2-2	TRBV11-3	NA	NA	CASRPGLSTGELFF	TGTGCCAGCCGCCCAGGGTTGAGTACCGGGGAGCTGTTTTTT
TRBJ2-5	TRBV5-1	TRBD2	NA	CASIPTSGGAETQYF	TGCGCCAGCATCCCGACTAGCGGGGGGGCGGAGACCCAGTACTTC
TRBJ1-1	TRBV6-1	TRBD1	few	CASSSRTGRLGRTEAFF	TGTGCCAGCAGTAGTAGGACAGGGAGGTTGGGGCGGACTGAAGCTTTCTTT
TRBJ1-2	TRBV20-1	NA	many	CSAARTAYGYTF	TGCAGTGCTGCGCGGACAGCGTATGGCTACACCTTC
TRBJ2-1	TRBV7-2	TRBD2	many	CASSISLAGAYNEQFF	TGTGCCAGCAGCATCTCCCTAGCGGGAGCCTACAATGAGCAGTTCTTC
TRBJ2-7	TRBV10-3	TRBD1	many	CAISDPGQGGHEQYF	TGTGCCATCAGCGACCCGGGACAGGGTGGGCACGAGCAGTACTTC
TRBJ1-1	TRBV6-5	TRBD1	few	CASSYSQGAPEAFF	TGTGCCAGCAGTTACTCGCAGGGGGCCCCTGAAGCTTTCTTT
TRBJ2-1	TRBV11-3	NA	few	CASSLDHGWGRGVEQFF	TGTGCCAGCAGCTTAGATCATGGTTGGGGGCGGGGTGTGGAGCAGTTCTTC
TRBJ1-5	TRBV5-5	NA	NA	CASGAGPNQPQHF	TGTGCCAGCGGGGCAGGGCCCAATCAGCCCCAGCATTTT
TRBJ1-6	TRBV7-9	NA	NA	CAGRLGGDNSPLHF	TGTGCCGGGAGGCTGGGGGGAGATAATTCACCCCTCCACTTT
TRBJ2-5	TRBV20-1	NA	NA	CSGTGTGQETQYF	TGCAGTGGAACCGGGACGGGGCAAGAGACCCAGTACTTC
TRBJ2-1	TRBV4-1	NA	few	CASSQSAAAGRNEQFF	TGCGCCAGCAGCCAGTCGGCCGCCGCGGGTCGCAATGAGCAGTTCTTC
TRBJ1-2	TRBV20-1	NA	NA	CSAPRRDQDYGYTF	TGCAGTGCCCCCCGGCGAGATCAAGACTATGGCTACACCTTC
TRBJ2-7	TRBV29-1	NA	NA	CSGVIHGYEQYF	TGCAGCGGGGTCATCCACGGCTACGAGCAGTACTTC